This passage covers 17 T cell receptor beta chains from one sample sequenced in a study of blood T cell repertoires in COVID-19. Libraries were prepared by immunoSEQ multiplex PCR; TCRdb keeps only in-frame clonotypes and omits some of them. The data hold approximately 36,000 clones, with about 88% observed a single time. Input material: peripheral blood. These receptors all come from a human donor in a cohort sampled during active COVID-19.

V usage is TRBV25-1 and J usage is TRBJ1-1; maybe TRBD1 (5 bases). Germline V lookup: CDR1 MGHDK, CDR2 SYGVNS. The CDR3 extends over 13 amino acids. V lost 3 bases and J lost 11, with 16 bases in between. The chain's CDR3 is CASSETVGERAFF. The CDR3, as DNA: TGTGCCAGCAGTGAGACAGTCGGTGAGAGGGCTTTCTTT.

V gene TRBV2 combines with J gene TRBJ2-1, with TRBD2 matching 8 bases. J gave up 4 bases and V 9 bases, and 5 bases lay outside the gene matches. This CDR3 is 13 amino acids long. Germline loops: CDR1 SNHLY, CDR2 FYNNEI. The CDR3 region is CASIAGLYNEQFF. The CDR3 bases are TGTGCCAGTATAGCGGGGCTGTACAATGAGCAGTTCTTC.

This clone was observed a handful of times. The V call is TRBV5-1, the J call TRBJ2-7; TRBD1 matches 10 bases. CDR1 and CDR2 (germline): SGHRS, YFSETQ. The CDR3 is made up of 14 amino acids. After removal of 4 bases from V and 4 bases from J, the junction contained 5 bases not matched to a gene. The CDR3 DNA sequence: TGCGCCAGCAGCCCGACAGGGGGCGGGTACGAGCAGTACTTC. It encodes CASSPTGGGYEQYF. The full variable domain, completed using reference TRBV5-1 and TRBJ2-7, is KAGVTQTPRYLIKTRGQQVTLSCSPISGHRSVSWYQQTPGQGLQFLFEYFSETQRNKGNFPGRFSGRQFSNSRSEMNVSTLELGDSALYLCASSPTGGGYEQYFGPGTRLTVT.

The rearrangement joins TRBV27 to TRBJ2-1; 11 bases fit TRBD2. The germline gives CDR1 MNHEY, CDR2 SMNVEV (reference sequence). With V trimmed by 7 bases and J by 8 bases, 13 bases remained unmatched. The CDR3 is made up of 16 amino acids. The CDR3 region is CASNEGSGGASYEQFF. The CDR3 DNA sequence: TGTGCCAGCAATGAGGGTAGCGGGGGGGCGTCCTATGAGCAGTTCTTC.

This clone was seen more than once but under ten times. J is TRBJ1-6 and V is TRBV4-1; 7 nucleotides align to TRBD1. Germline values: CDR1 MGHRA, CDR2 YSYEKL. V shed 0 bases and J 9 bases; nucleotides not matched to a gene: 5. The CDR3 loop spans 15 amino acids. The CDR3 is CASSQDDRASSPLHF. In nucleotides, the CDR3 is TGCGCCAGCAGCCAAGATGACAGGGCCTCTTCACCCCTCCACTTT.

The V gene is TRBV9, the J gene TRBJ1-1; 9 bases agree with TRBD1. V was pared by 2 bases and J by 3 bases, with 5 bases of the junction left unmatched. The CDR3 contains 15 residues. Looked up from germline, CDR1 is SGDLS and CDR2 is YYNGEE. CDR3 sequence (DNA): TGTGCCAGCAGCGTTACCGGGACAGGGTACACTGAAGCTTTCTTT. Its translation is CASSVTGTGYTEAFF.

The V call is TRBV4-2, the J call TRBJ2-2; 7 nucleotides align to TRBD1. Unmatched junction bases numbered 1, after V lost 1 base and J lost 2 bases. Germline CDR1 reads LGHNA; CDR2 reads YNFKEQ. The CDR3 length is 15 residues. The CDR3 here is CASSQGDSNTGELFF. Here the CDR3 DNA reads TGTGCCAGCAGCCAAGGGGACAGTAACACCGGGGAGCTGTTTTTT.

V usage is TRBV27 and J usage is TRBJ2-5; 9 bases align to TRBD1. The trim removed 5 bases at V and 2 bases at J, leaving 3 bases unmatched. The V gene's germline CDR1 is MNHEY and CDR2 SMNVEV (reference sequence). This CDR3 region has 14 residues. CDR3 residues: CASSLGQGQETQYF. The DNA of the CDR3 is TGTGCCAGCAGTCTCGGACAGGGGCAAGAGACCCAGTACTTC.

V gene TRBV4-1 combines with J gene TRBJ1-1; no reliable D call. This CDR3 has 14 amino acids. V was shortened by 3 bases and J by 4 bases, with 12 bases between the two germline ends. Germline V gene lookup returns CDR1 MGHRA and CDR2 YSYEKL. The CDR3: CASSHQVSGTEAFF. The CDR3 bases are TGCGCCAGCAGCCATCAAGTCTCGGGCACTGAAGCTTTCTTT.

The chain joins TRBV27 to TRBJ1-1; TRBD1 agrees at 9 bases. The trim removed 6 bases at V and 1 base at J, leaving 12 bases unmatched. CDR3 size: 17 residues. The V gene's germline CDR1 is MNHEY and CDR2 SMNVEV (reference sequence). The CDR3 loop reads CASRAPRDRVGNTEAFF. CDR3 bases: TGTGCCAGCAGAGCCCCCCGGGACAGGGTAGGGAACACTGAAGCTTTCTTT.

The gene calls are TRBV28 and TRBJ2-1; 9 positions match TRBD1. The CDR3 is 16 amino acids. Germline CDR1 is MDHEN and CDR2 is SYDVKM. The junction had 6 bases not matched to a gene; V was cut back by 1 base and J by 5 bases. DNA of the CDR3: TGTGCCAGCAGTTTATATGGGACAGGGATCCACAATGAGCAGTTCTTC. This codes for CASSLYGTGIHNEQFF. The whole variable domain, remainder taken from reference TRBV28 and TRBJ2-1, is DVKVTQSSRYLVKRTGEKVFLECVQDMDHENMFWYRQDPGLGLRLIYFSYDVKMKEKGDIPEGYSVSREKKERFSLILESASTNQTSMYLCASSLYGTGIHNEQFFGPGTRLTVL.

The chain employs TRBV19 and TRBJ2-5; a weak D match, TRBD1 (5 bases). There are 13 residues in the CDR3. Germline assignment: CDR1 LNHDA and CDR2 SQIVND (reference sequence). V lost 3 bases, J lost 2 bases, and 7 bases lay in between. The CDR3 bases are TGTGCCAGTAGTATCAGGGAACAAGAGACCCAGTACTTC. Translating gives CASSIREQETQYF.

The rearrangement joins TRBV15 to TRBJ1-1, with D perhaps matching TRBD1 (6 bases). Deletions cut 0 bases from V and 7 bases from J, with 9 bases between. The CDR3 runs 13 residues. Germline V gives CDR1 LNHNV, CDR2 YYDKDF (reference sequence). CDR3 sequence reads: CATSREGAHEAFF. The CDR3, as DNA: TGTGCCACCAGCAGAGAGGGGGCCCATGAAGCTTTCTTT.

This clone was detected once. This rearrangement joins TRBV6-6 to TRBJ1-2; the D is unclear. Germline V gene lookup returns CDR1 MNHNY and CDR2 SVGAGI (reference sequence). V was cut by 4 bases and J by 3 bases, with 15 bases left in between. The CDR3 is 15 amino acids. This CDR3 reads CASSSLSGGDYGYTF. CDR3 in DNA: TGTGCCAGCAGTTCCCTCTCCGGTGGAGACTATGGCTACACCTTC.

This clone turned up a few times. The chain is built from TRBV6-5 and TRBJ1-5, with 12 bases fitting TRBD1. J lost 6 bases, V lost 9 bases, and 9 bases had no gene match. Germline V CDR1 and CDR2: MNHEY, SVGAGI. This CDR3 contains 15 residues. The CDR3 DNA follows: TGTGCCAGTCAGTGGGGACAGGGGGCGAGTCAGCCCCAGCATTTT. Protein: CASQWGQGASQPQHF.

The chain recombines TRBV11-2 with TRBJ1-2; 12 nucleotides agree with TRBD1. Trimming took 3 bases from V and 7 from J; bases not matched to a gene: 15. Germline V lookup: CDR1 SGHAT, CDR2 FQNNGV. The CDR3 is made up of 18 amino acids. Here the CDR3 DNA reads TGTGCCAGCAGCTTGGGGTTCCCCGGGACAGGGGGCGCAGGTGGCTACACCTTC. Translated: CASSLGFPGTGGAGGYTF.

This clone occurred once. This sequence joins TRBV6-5 and TRBJ2-4; 8 bases agree with TRBD1. The CDR3 loop spans 14 amino acids. Germline CDR1 is MNHEY and CDR2 is SVGAGI. The J segment lost 8 bases and the V segment lost 2 bases, leaving 5 bases of the junction unmatched. The CDR3: CASSYRDRGDIQYF. CDR3 bases: TGTGCCAGCAGTTACCGTGACAGGGGCGACATTCAGTACTTC.